Included here is one T cell receptor (beta chain) sequence, with context. Original analysis: Nucleated cell counts were estimated from reference gene primer amplification. Using immunoSEQ multiplex PCR, the repertoire was profiled, and TCRdb retains in-frame clones only, with some absent. V and J calls and clone size are those listed in that table; D and trimming were worked out from the DNA. The sample yields roughly 120,000 clones, around 90% seen once. These data come from a study of blood T cell repertoires in COVID-19. The CDR3 spans 15 residues. J gave up 6 bases and V 3 bases, and 8 bases lay outside the gene matches. The V gene's germline CDR1 is SGHTS and CDR2 YDEGEE.

V and J are TRBV5-8 and TRBJ1-2; 10 nucleotides line up with TRBD1. The sequenced material came from peripheral blood. The TCR comes from a woman in her sixties with COVID-19, enrolled during active disease. Here the CDR3 reads CASSWTSGTGDGYTF. In nucleotides, the CDR3 is TGTGCCAGCAGCTGGACTAGCGGGACAGGGGATGGCTACACCTTC.